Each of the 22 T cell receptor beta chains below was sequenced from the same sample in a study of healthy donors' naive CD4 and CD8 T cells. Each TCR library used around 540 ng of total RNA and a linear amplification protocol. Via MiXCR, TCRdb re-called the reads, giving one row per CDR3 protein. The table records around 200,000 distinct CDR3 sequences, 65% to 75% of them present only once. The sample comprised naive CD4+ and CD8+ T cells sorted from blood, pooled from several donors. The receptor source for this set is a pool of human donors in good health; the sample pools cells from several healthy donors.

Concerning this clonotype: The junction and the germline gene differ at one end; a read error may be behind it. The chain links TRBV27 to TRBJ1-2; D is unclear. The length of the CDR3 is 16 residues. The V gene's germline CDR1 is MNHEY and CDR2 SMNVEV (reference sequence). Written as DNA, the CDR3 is TGTGCCAGCAGTTCCGACAAGACCGGGCTTAACTATAGCTACACCTTC. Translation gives CASSSDKTGLNYSYTF.

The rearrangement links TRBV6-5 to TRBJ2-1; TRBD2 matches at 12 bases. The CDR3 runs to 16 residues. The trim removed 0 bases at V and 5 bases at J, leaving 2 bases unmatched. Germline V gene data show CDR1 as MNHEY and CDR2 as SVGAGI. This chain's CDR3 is CASSYSWTSGNNEQFF. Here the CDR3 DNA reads TGTGCCAGCAGTTACTCCTGGACTAGCGGGAACAATGAGCAGTTCTTC.

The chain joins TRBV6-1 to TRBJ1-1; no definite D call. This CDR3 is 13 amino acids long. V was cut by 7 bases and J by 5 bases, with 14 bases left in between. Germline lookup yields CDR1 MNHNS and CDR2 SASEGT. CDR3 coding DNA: TGTGCCAGCACCTACGGGGTTCGGACTGAAGCTTTCTTT. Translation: CASTYGVRTEAFF.

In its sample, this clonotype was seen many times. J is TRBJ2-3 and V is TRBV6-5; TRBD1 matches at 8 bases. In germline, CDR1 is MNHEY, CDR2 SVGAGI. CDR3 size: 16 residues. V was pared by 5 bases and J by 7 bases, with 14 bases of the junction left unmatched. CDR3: CASSANAGTGWNTQYF. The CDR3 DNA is TGTGCCAGCAGTGCTAACGCCGGGACAGGTTGGAATACGCAGTATTTT.

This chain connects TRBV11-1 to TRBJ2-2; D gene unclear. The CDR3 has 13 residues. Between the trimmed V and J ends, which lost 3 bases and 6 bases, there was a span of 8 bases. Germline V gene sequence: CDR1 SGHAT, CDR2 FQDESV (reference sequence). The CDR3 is CASSFGRPGELFF. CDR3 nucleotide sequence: TGTGCCAGCAGCTTCGGACGGCCCGGGGAGCTGTTTTTT.

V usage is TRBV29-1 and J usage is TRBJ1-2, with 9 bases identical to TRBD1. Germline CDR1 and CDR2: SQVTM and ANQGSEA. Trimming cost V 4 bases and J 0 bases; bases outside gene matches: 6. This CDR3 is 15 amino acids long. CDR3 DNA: TGCAGCGTTGTTGAAAGGACAGGGGCTAACTATGGCTACACCTTC. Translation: CSVVERTGANYGYTF. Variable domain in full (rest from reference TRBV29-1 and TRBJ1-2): SAVISQKPSRDICQRGTSLTIQCQVDSQVTMMFWYRQQPGQSLTLIATANQGSEATYESGFVIDKFPISRPNLTFSTLTVSNMSPEDSSIYLCSVVERTGANYGYTFGSGTRLTVV.

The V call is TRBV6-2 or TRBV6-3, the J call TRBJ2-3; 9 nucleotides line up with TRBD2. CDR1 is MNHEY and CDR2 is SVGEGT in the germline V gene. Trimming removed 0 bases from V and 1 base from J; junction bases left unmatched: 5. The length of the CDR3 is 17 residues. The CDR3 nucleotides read TGTGCCAGCAGTTACTCGAGTCTAGCGGGGCGCACAGATACGCAGTATTTT. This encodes CASSYSSLAGRTDTQYF.

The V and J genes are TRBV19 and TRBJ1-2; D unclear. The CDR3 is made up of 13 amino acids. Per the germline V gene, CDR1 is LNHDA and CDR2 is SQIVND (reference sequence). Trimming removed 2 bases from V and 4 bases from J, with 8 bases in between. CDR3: CASSITPLYGYTF. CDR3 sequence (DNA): TGTGCCAGTAGTATAACACCCCTCTATGGCTACACCTTC.

CDR3 sequence: CSVEGETTYEQYF. The CDR3 bases are TGCAGCGTTGAAGGCGAAACCACCTACGAGCAGTACTTC. The chain joins TRBV29-1 to TRBJ2-7; D remains unclear. The germline gives CDR1 SQVTM, CDR2 ANQGSEA. V was shortened by 1 base and J by 2 bases, with 9 bases between the two germline ends. The CDR3 totals 13 residues.

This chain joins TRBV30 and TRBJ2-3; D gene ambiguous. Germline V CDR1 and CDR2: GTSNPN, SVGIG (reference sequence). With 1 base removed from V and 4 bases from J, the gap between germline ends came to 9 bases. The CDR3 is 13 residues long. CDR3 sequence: CAWSASSPDTQYF. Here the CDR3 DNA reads TGTGCCTGGAGTGCTTCCTCTCCAGATACGCAGTATTTT.

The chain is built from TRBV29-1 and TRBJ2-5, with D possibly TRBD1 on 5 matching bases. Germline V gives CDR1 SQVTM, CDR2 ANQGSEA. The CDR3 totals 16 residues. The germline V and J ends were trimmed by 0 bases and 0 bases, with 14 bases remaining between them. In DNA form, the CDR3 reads TGCAGCGTTGAAGAAAAGGGGTACTTCTACCAAGAGACCCAGTACTTC. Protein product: CSVEEKGYFYQETQYF.

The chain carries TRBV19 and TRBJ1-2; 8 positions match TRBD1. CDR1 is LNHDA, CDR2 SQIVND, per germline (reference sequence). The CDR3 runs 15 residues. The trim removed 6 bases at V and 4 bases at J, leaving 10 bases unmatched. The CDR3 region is CASRGTTGQVYGYTF. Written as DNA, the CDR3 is TGTGCCAGTAGAGGCACCACGGGACAGGTCTATGGCTACACCTTC.

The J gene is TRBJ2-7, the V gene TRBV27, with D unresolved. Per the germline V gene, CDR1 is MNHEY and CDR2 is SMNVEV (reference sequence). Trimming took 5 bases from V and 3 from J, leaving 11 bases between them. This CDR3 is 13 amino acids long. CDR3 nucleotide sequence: TGTGCCAGCAGTCCTGGACCTTTCTACGAGCAGTACTTC. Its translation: CASSPGPFYEQYF.

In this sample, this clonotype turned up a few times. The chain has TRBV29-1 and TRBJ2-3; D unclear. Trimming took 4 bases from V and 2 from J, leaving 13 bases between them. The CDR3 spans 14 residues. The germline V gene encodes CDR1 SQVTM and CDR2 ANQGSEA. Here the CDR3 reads CSVGGRTTTDTQYF. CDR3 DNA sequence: TGCAGCGTTGGTGGGCGAACCACCACAGATACGCAGTATTTT.

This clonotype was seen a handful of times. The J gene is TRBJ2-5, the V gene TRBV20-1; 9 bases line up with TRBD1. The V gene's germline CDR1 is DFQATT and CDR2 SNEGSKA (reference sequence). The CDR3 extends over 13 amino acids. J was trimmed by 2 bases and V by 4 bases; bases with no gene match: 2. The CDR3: CSATDRGQETQYF. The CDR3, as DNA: TGCAGTGCTACCGACAGGGGGCAAGAGACCCAGTACTTC.

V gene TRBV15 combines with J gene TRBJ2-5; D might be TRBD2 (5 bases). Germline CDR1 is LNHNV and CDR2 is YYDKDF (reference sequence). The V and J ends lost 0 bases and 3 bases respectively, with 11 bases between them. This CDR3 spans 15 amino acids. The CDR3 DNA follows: TGTGCCACCAGCAGAGATATAACTAGAAAAGAGACCCAGTACTTC. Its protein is CATSRDITRKETQYF.

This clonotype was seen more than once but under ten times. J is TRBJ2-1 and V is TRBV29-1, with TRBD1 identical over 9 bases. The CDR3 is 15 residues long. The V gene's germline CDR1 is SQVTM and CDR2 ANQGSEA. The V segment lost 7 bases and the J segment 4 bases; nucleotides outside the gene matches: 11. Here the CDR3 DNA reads TGCAGCGGTCGACCTACAGGGGGCTGGTACAATGAGCAGTTCTTC. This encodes CSGRPTGGWYNEQFF.

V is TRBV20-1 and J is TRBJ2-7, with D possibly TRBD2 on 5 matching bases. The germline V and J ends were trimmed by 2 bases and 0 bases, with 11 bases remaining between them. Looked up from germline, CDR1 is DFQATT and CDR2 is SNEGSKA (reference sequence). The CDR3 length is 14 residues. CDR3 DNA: TGCAGTGCTAGAAAACCAGGAGGCTCCTACGAGCAGTACTTC. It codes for CSARKPGGSYEQYF.

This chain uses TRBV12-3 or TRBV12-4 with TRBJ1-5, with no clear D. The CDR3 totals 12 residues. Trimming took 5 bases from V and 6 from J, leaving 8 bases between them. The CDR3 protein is CASSTDRQPQHF. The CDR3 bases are TGTGCCAGCAGTACGGACCGTCAGCCCCAGCATTTT.

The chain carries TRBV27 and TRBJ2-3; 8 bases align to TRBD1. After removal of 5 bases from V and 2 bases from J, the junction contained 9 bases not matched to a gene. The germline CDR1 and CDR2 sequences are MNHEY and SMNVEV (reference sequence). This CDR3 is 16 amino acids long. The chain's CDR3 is CASSPSTGEFTDTQYF. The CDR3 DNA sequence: TGTGCCAGCAGTCCCTCGACAGGGGAATTCACAGATACGCAGTATTTT.

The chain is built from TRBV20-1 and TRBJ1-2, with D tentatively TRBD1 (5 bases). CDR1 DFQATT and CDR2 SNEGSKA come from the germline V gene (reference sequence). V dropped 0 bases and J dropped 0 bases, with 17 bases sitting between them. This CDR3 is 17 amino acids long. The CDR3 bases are TGCAGTGCTAGAGATGAGGGACGGCAAAATTCTAACTATGGCTACACCTTC. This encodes CSARDEGRQNSNYGYTF.

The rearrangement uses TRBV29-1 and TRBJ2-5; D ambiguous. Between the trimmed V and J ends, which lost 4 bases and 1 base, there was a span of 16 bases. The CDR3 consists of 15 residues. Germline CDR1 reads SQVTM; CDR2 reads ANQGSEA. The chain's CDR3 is CSVGRTGRSQETQYF. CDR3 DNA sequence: TGCAGCGTTGGCCGGACCGGACGTAGCCAAGAGACCCAGTACTTC.